These 27 T cell receptor beta chains share one sample of origin, sequenced in a study of neurological immune-mediated disorders. MiXCR, run by TCRdb on the 5' RACE reads, gives a single entry per CDR3 protein. The sample shows more than 15,000 distinct CDR3 sequences, 3.5% of them seen only once. The sequenced material came from CD8+ T cells from blood. The receptors here all came from a woman aged 40 to 50 in good health.

This clonotype was counted at least ten times. The chain has TRBV6-5 and TRBJ1-5; 7 bases line up with TRBD1. Germline V CDR1 and CDR2: MNHEY, SVGAGI. With V trimmed by 6 bases and J by 3 bases, 5 bases remained unmatched. This CDR3 is 14 amino acids long. CDR3 DNA: TGTGCCAGCAGGCCCGACAGGGCCAATCAGCCCCAGCATTTT. Residues: CASRPDRANQPQHF.

This clonotype was counted ten times or more. This chain connects TRBV12-3 or TRBV12-4 to TRBJ1-1, with D possibly being TRBD1 (5 bases). V was shortened by 4 bases and J by 6 bases, with 15 bases between the two germline ends. This CDR3 comprises 14 residues. The CDR3 here is CASSWLGEGAEAFF. In DNA form, the CDR3 reads TGTGCCAGCAGTTGGTTGGGGGAAGGCGCTGAAGCTTTCTTT.

This clonotype was seen more than once but under ten times. A much larger clone differs from this one at a single base, so this may be a read error. V is TRBV7-9 and J is TRBJ1-2, with D perhaps TRBD1 (6 bases). CDR1 is SEHNR, CDR2 FQNEAQ, per germline (reference sequence). This CDR3 is built from 16 residues. CDR3 residues: CVSSPRDGMLGGGYTF. In DNA form, the CDR3 reads TGTGTCAGCAGCCCCCGGGACGGGATGCTGGGGGGCGGCTACACCTTC.

This clonotype was observed many times. The CDR3 DNA reads TGTGCCAGCAGCGTAGGAGGACAGGGAGTTGTCACCGGGGAGCTGTTTTTT. It translates to CASSVGGQGVVTGELFF. The V gene is TRBV9, the J gene TRBJ2-2; 8 bases line up with TRBD1. V dropped 0 bases and J dropped 4; count of bases not matched to a gene: 8. This CDR3 is built from 17 residues. CDR1 is SGDLS, CDR2 YYNGEE, per germline.

This clonotype was detected ten times or more. This chain connects TRBV6-1 to TRBJ2-7, with 11 nucleotides matching TRBD1. V lost 5 bases and J lost 5; bases outside the gene matches: 5. Germline assignment: CDR1 MNHNS and CDR2 SASEGT. CDR3 length equals 14 residues. This CDR3 is CASSYRDRGDEQYF. The CDR3 region has the DNA TGTGCCAGCAGTTACCGGGACAGGGGGGACGAGCAGTACTTC.

This clonotype was observed at least ten times. J is TRBJ2-4 and V is TRBV12-3 or TRBV12-4; D may be TRBD2 (6 bases). The CDR3 has 14 residues. Trimming cost V 4 bases and J 8 bases, with 15 bases left between them. CDR3 sequence reads: CASSSMGSGDIQYF. The CDR3 DNA is TGTGCCAGCAGTTCCATGGGTTCGGGGGACATTCAGTACTTC.

This clonotype is medium-sized (0.01 to 0.1%) within its sample. DNA for the CDR3: TGTGCCAGCAGTTTAGGCGGGAGAAATGAGCAGTTCTTC. It yields the protein CASSLGGRNEQFF. This chain uses TRBV27 with TRBJ2-1, with 7 bases that match TRBD2. Germline lookup yields CDR1 MNHEY and CDR2 SMNVEV (reference sequence). CDR3 length: 13 amino acids. V shed 2 bases, J shed 7 bases, and the junction held 2 bases outside the gene matches.

In this sample, this clonotype turned up many times. The chain links TRBV9 to TRBJ2-1, with D tentatively TRBD1 (7 bases). CDR1 and CDR2 (germline): SGDLS, YYNGEE. This CDR3 is 15 amino acids long. Trimming pared 1 base from V and 0 bases from J, leaving 8 bases between. CDR3 in amino acids: CASSVQGGSYNEQFF. The DNA for the CDR3 is TGTGCCAGCAGCGTACAGGGGGGCTCCTACAATGAGCAGTTCTTC.

J is TRBJ2-3 and V is TRBV5-1; 15 bases match TRBD2. Germline CDR1 SGHRS, CDR2 YFSETQ. The CDR3 extends over 18 amino acids. The J segment lost 0 bases and the V segment lost 6 bases, leaving 8 bases of the junction unmatched. The CDR3 nucleotides read TGCGCCAGCACCTCTGGACTAGCGGGAGGGGTCAGCACAGATACGCAGTATTTT. Translating gives CASTSGLAGGVSTDTQYF.

This clonotype was picked up many times. The chain combines TRBV21-1 with TRBJ1-4. TRBV21-1 is classified as a pseudogene. The CDR3 sequence is 16 residues long. The CDR3 nucleotides are TGTGCCAGCAGCAAAGATTCGTGGGATTACAATGAAAAACTGTTTTTT. Amino acids: CASSKDSWDYNEKLFF.

The table lists this clonotype with many counts. The chain joins TRBV5-1 to TRBJ2-1; 8 positions agree with TRBD1. Germline trimming cut 4 bases from V and 8 bases from J; bases unmatched to any gene: 11. Germline V gene lookup returns CDR1 SGHRS and CDR2 YFSETQ. CDR3 length: 15 residues. This CDR3 reads CASSRRTGYGDEQFF. CDR3 nucleotide sequence: TGCGCCAGCAGCCGACGGACAGGGTATGGGGATGAGCAGTTCTTC.

This clonotype was counted ten times or more. The chain employs TRBV20-1 and TRBJ2-7, with 13 bases that match TRBD2. Per the germline V gene, CDR1 is DFQATT and CDR2 is SNEGSKA (reference sequence). The J segment lost 3 bases and the V segment lost 0 bases, leaving 5 bases of the junction unmatched. CDR3 size: 16 residues. CDR3: CSARDAGTSGIYEQYF. The CDR3 DNA reads TGCAGTGCTAGAGACGCTGGGACTAGCGGGATCTACGAGCAGTACTTC.

This clonotype was seen many times. The V call is TRBV24-1, the J call TRBJ2-2; D uncertain. CDR1 is KGHDR, CDR2 SFDVKD, per germline. The CDR3 sequence is 13 residues long. Deletions cut 3 bases from V and 3 bases from J, with 4 bases between. CDR3: CATSDIDTGELFF. CDR3 bases: TGTGCCACCAGTGATATAGACACCGGGGAGCTGTTTTTT.

This clonotype was counted between two and nine times. Given the absence of the conserved phenylalanine or tryptophan at the CDR3 end, a read error is likely. The chain links TRBV29-1 to TRBJ2-4; TRBD2 matches at 16 bases. The germline CDR1 and CDR2 sequences are SQVTM and ANQGSEA. V was pared by 1 base and J by 0 bases, with 3 bases of the junction left unmatched. This CDR3 has 18 amino acids. The CDR3 coding sequence is TGCAGCGTTGAAGGCGGGACTAGCGGGAGGGTAGCCAAAAACATTCAGTACGAC. Residues: CSVEGGTSGRVAKNIQYD.

There are many counts of this clonotype. The CDR3: CASGAREGRYEQYF. The CDR3 region has the DNA TGTGCCAGCGGGGCGCGGGAGGGCCGGTACGAGCAGTACTTC. The chain recombines TRBV7-9 with TRBJ2-7, with 9 bases identical to TRBD2. CDR1 and CDR2 (germline): SEHNR, FQNEAQ (reference sequence). V was clipped by 8 bases and J by 4 bases; unmatched bases: 9. The CDR3 sequence is 14 residues long.

This clonotype was recorded many times. The chain employs TRBV4-2 and TRBJ1-1, with D tentatively TRBD1 (5 bases). In germline, CDR1 is LGHNA, CDR2 YNFKEQ. The CDR3 totals 12 residues. V lost 4 bases, J lost 6 bases, and 9 bases lay in between. In nucleotides, the CDR3 is TGTGCCAGCAGCCCTGGGACCGCTGAAGCTTTCTTT. Translated: CASSPGTAEAFF.

This clonotype was counted many times. V and J are TRBV4-1 and TRBJ2-3; D might be TRBD2 (6 bases). The germline CDR1 and CDR2 sequences are MGHRA and YSYEKL. This CDR3 spans 16 amino acids. Between the trimmed V and J ends, which lost 4 bases and 4 bases, there was a span of 18 bases. The CDR3: CASSPHGTGEPDTQYF. The CDR3 bases are TGCGCCAGCAGCCCACACGGGACTGGGGAACCAGATACGCAGTATTTT.

This chain uses TRBV28 with TRBJ2-7; weak D call: TRBD2 (6 bases). CDR1 and CDR2 from the germline V gene are MDHEN and SYDVKM. The CDR3 extends over 15 amino acids. V shed 3 bases and J shed 3 bases, with 15 bases lying between them. This chain's CDR3 is CASSFWGERVYEQYF. As DNA, the CDR3 is TGTGCCAGCAGTTTTTGGGGGGAGAGGGTCTACGAGCAGTACTTC. The full variable domain, its missing parts supplied by reference TRBV28 and TRBJ2-7, is DVKVTQSSRYLVKRTGEKVFLECVQDMDHENMFWYRQDPGLGLRLIYFSYDVKMKEKGDIPEGYSVSREKKERFSLILESASTNQTSMYLCASSFWGERVYEQYFGPGTRLTVT.

This clonotype showed up many times. The chain joins TRBV6-5 to TRBJ2-1; 7 nucleotides line up with TRBD1. The CDR3 spans 15 residues. V lost 4 bases, J lost 4 bases, and 7 bases stayed unmatched. The germline V gene encodes CDR1 MNHEY and CDR2 SVGAGI. The CDR3 DNA follows: TGTGCCAGCAGTTCACCGGGACAGCTTTACAATGAGCAGTTCTTC. Residues: CASSSPGQLYNEQFF.

This clonotype occurred many times. The chain is built from TRBV4-1 and TRBJ2-7; the D is unclear. There are 14 residues in the CDR3. Germline CDR1 and CDR2: MGHRA and YSYEKL. Trimming took 2 bases from V and 1 from J, leaving 9 bases between them. CDR3: CASSQNWESYEQYF. The CDR3 DNA is TGCGCCAGCAGCCAAAACTGGGAATCCTACGAGCAGTACTTC.

Many counts were recorded for this clonotype. The chain carries TRBV5-1 and TRBJ2-3, with D hard to call. Germline V gives CDR1 SGHRS, CDR2 YFSETQ. V was shortened by 4 bases and J by 1 base, with 13 bases between the two germline ends. This CDR3 has 15 amino acids. This chain's CDR3 is CASSPLDHRTDTQYF. For the CDR3, the DNA is TGCGCCAGCAGCCCCCTTGACCACCGCACAGATACGCAGTATTTT.

At least ten counts were recorded for this clonotype. The rearrangement joins TRBV9 to TRBJ2-7; 8 bases are shared with TRBD2. The CDR3 totals 14 residues. Germline V lookup: CDR1 SGDLS, CDR2 YYNGEE. With V trimmed by 4 bases and J by 7 bases, 10 bases remained unmatched. The CDR3 reads CASSPREGRGEQYF. CDR3 DNA: TGTGCCAGCAGCCCCCGGGAGGGCCGAGGAGAGCAGTACTTC. The complete variable domain, with remaining parts taken from reference TRBV9 and TRBJ2-7, reads DSGVTQTPKHLITATGQRVTLRCSPRSGDLSVYWYQQSLDQGLQFLIQYYNGEERAKGNILERFSAQQFPDLHSELNLSSLELGDSALYFCASSPREGRGEQYFGPGTRLTVT.

In its sample, this clonotype was seen many times. The chain links TRBV11-2 to TRBJ2-1; TRBD2 is a possible D gene (6 bases). Looked up from germline, CDR1 is SGHAT and CDR2 is FQNNGV. The CDR3 extends over 17 amino acids. Trimming took 5 bases from V and 4 from J, leaving 21 bases between them. CDR3 protein: CASSIGGEGGKYNEQFF. Here the CDR3 DNA reads TGTGCCAGCAGCATTGGGGGTGAAGGCGGGAAGTACAATGAGCAGTTCTTC.

The sample holds many counts of this clonotype. In DNA, the CDR3 is TGTGCCAGCAGTCTGACTAACTACAATGAGCAGTTCTTC. The encoded protein is CASSLTNYNEQFF. The chain employs TRBV6-5 and TRBJ2-1, with D maybe TRBD2 (5 bases). Germline loops: CDR1 MNHEY, CDR2 SVGAGI. This CDR3 comprises 13 residues. V lost 5 bases, J lost 3 bases, and 8 bases lay in between.

This clonotype showed up many times. The chain carries TRBV27 and TRBJ2-1; 10 nucleotides match TRBD1. This CDR3 spans 17 amino acids. Germline V lookup: CDR1 MNHEY, CDR2 SMNVEV (reference sequence). V lost 6 bases, J lost 10 bases, and 18 bases stayed unmatched. The CDR3 region is CASRPTYGTGVSEEQFF. The CDR3 nucleotides read TGTGCCAGCAGACCTACATACGGGACAGGGGTGTCAGAAGAGCAGTTCTTC.

Judged by abundance, this clonotype is medium-sized (0.01 to 0.1%). The rearrangement joins TRBV28 to TRBJ2-3, with D perhaps TRBD1 (6 bases). Germline V gene sequence: CDR1 MDHEN, CDR2 SYDVKM. This CDR3 region has 11 residues. Between the trimmed V and J ends, which lost 8 bases and 5 bases, there was a span of 8 bases. The CDR3 sequence is CASLQGDTQYF. The CDR3 DNA follows: TGTGCCAGCCTACAGGGAGATACGCAGTATTTT.

The table lists this clonotype with many counts. The rearrangement uses TRBV10-3 and TRBJ1-2; TRBD1 aligns across 7 bases. This CDR3 spans 14 amino acids. Trimming at V came to 5 bases and at J to 2 bases, leaving 5 bases not matched to a gene. In germline, CDR1 is ENHRY, CDR2 SYGVKD. CDR3 DNA: TGTGCCATCAGTCTGGACAGGAACAACTATGGCTACACCTTC. It is translated as CAISLDRNNYGYTF.